The entry that follows covers one T cell receptor (beta chain) sequence. Its antigen remains undetermined. No clone much larger than this one lies a single base away; base qualities are absent. For sequencing of the TCRbeta CDR3 region, genomic DNA was extracted from the sorted cells. The immunoSEQ Assay was used for sequencing of TCRbeta CDR3 regions. TCRdb carries this immuneACCESS record with in-frame sequences only. Its versions omit some clonotypes, under half of them owing to an unresolved V gene in the studies checked, with the rest unexplained. A total of roughly 92,000 clones appear in this sample, roughly four fifths of them only once. The top ten constitute roughly 5% of the sample. The junction shows trimming of 5 bases on V and 12 bases on J, and the gene matches do not reach 6 bases of it. CDR1 is given as MNHEY and CDR2 as SVGAGI, both from the germline V gene. Inclusive of the bounding cysteine and phenylalanine, the CDR3 is 14 residues long. The sequence is cut down to CDR3 DNA, 42 bases in frame from base 1.

Patients with a history of autoimmune disease or receiving systemic immunosuppression were excluded from the trial. In every dose cohort, peripheral blood was drawn for TCR sequencing at baseline, cycle 4 day 1, and cycle 7 day 1. Samples came from an open-label, multicenter, first-in-human phase I dose-escalation trial of ivuxolimab. Adults with locally advanced or metastatic melanoma, renal cell carcinoma, hepatocellular carcinoma or head and neck squamous cell carcinoma were enrolled in the trial. Before TCR sequencing, CD4+ T cells and CD8+ T cells from peripheral blood were sorted into separate populations. The data belong to a study of OX40 agonist ivuxolimab in advanced cancers. With respect to the entire study: Ivuxolimab, which targeted the costimulatory receptor OX40 (CD134), was an agonistic, fully human IgG2 monoclonal antibody. Intravenous ivuxolimab was administered to patients every 2 weeks at six dose levels: 0.01, 0.1, 0.3, 1.5, 3 and 10 mg/kg. The paper reports the monotherapy dose-escalation portion (N of about 54 patients) of the phase I ivuxolimab trial. Three dose-escalation patients achieved partial responses, one with hepatocellular carcinoma and two with cutaneous melanoma. Peripheral TCRbeta sequencing was intended to test whether TCR sequence diversity was altered and clonal T-cell expansion was caused by ivuxolimab. Of the approximately 50 dose-escalation patients, hepatocellular carcinoma was present in approximately 20, melanoma in some 15, renal cell carcinoma in 9 and head and neck cancer in 9. Patients were allowed to have had prior anti-PD-1, anti-PD-L1 or anti-CTLA-4 therapy, and 30% to 40% of the dose-escalation patients had previously received checkpoint inhibitors. The dose-escalation cohort was around 83% male with a mean age of about 65 years, ranging from roughly 23 to 80.

The investigation overall reported the following: At doses from 0.1 to 3.0 mg/kg, clonal expansion was seen in both CD4+ and CD8+ blood T cells between baseline and week 6. After ivuxolimab, more expanded clones were found on average in CD8+ T cells than in CD4+ T cells. Low levels of normalized T-cell clonal expansion were also seen in some nonresponding patients. Partial responders in the 0.1-3.0 mg/kg groups had among the lowest normalized peripheral clonal expansion, especially among CD8+ T cells. Antigen specificity was not determined for the clonally expanded peripheral T cells.

Recombination joined TRBV6-5 with TRBJ1-6; 11 nucleotides in the junction match TRBD1. The receptor's source is an adult with an advanced solid tumor such as melanoma, head and neck, liver or kidney cancer. Sequencing used CD4+ or CD8+ T cells sorted from blood, obtained in a trial of the OX40 agonist ivuxolimab. The CDR3 here reads CASSPRDRGLPLHF. The nucleotides are TGTGCCAGCAGTCCCCGGGACAGGGGGTTACCCCTCCACTTT.